A selection of T cell receptor beta chains follows, all from one sample in a study of CD8+CD57+ T cells in acquired aplastic anemia. One entry per CDR3 protein results from TCRdb running MiXCR on the reads. Among fewer than 200,000 distinct CDR3 sequences listed, just under 65% were seen once. The sequencing sample was made of sorted CD4+, CD8+, or CD8+CD57+ T cells (not recorded which) from PBMCs. These receptors were obtained from a human donor in good health. CDR3s include the opening cysteine and the closing phenylalanine or tryptophan. Fields, in order: clone size, CDR3 length, V gene, D gene, J gene, CDR3 protein, CDR3 DNA. The D gene is left open where the match is weak. Rows may omit the clone size; those that give it use once, few, many or a size class.

.	13	TRBV5-1	.	TRBJ1-6	CASSLGDNSSLHF	TGCGCCAGCAGCTTAGGAGATAATTCATCCCTCCACTTT
.	12	TRBV20-1	TRBD1	TRBJ2-7	CSAIRQGYEQYF	TGCAGTGCTATCCGACAGGGCTACGAGCAGTACTTC
.	13	TRBV29-1	TRBD1	TRBJ2-7	CSVLETGGNEQYF	TGCAGCGTCCTCGAGACAGGGGGCAACGAGCAGTACTTC
few	15	TRBV7-7	TRBD1	TRBJ2-7	CASSLPYRGRDEQYF	TGTGCTAGCAGCTTGCCCTACAGGGGGCGCGACGAGCAGTACTTC
.	13	TRBV5-1	TRBD1	TRBJ1-2	CASSEIRGVGYTF	TGCGCCAGCAGCGAAATCAGGGGGGTTGGCTACACCTTC
many	17	TRBV13	TRBD2	TRBJ2-2	CASSSELSGRAVGELFF	TGTGCCAGCAGCTCGGAGTTGAGCGGGAGGGCGGTCGGGGAGCTGTTTTTT
.	17	TRBV19	.	TRBJ1-5	CASSLVLGGGSNQPQHF	TGTGCCAGTAGTCTCGTTTTGGGCGGTGGTAGCAATCAGCCCCAGCATTTT
.	11	TRBV20-1	.	TRBJ1-1	CSARENTEAFF	TGCAGTGCTAGGGAAAACACTGAAGCTTTCTTT
.	15	TRBV20-1	.	TRBJ2-2	CSAPEQGRETGELFF	TGCAGTGCTCCCGAACAGGGCCGCGAGACCGGGGAGCTGTTTTTT
.	18	TRBV11-3	TRBD2	TRBJ2-1	CASSLDLRTSGSYNEQFF	TGTGCCAGCAGCTTAGATCTACGGACTAGCGGGTCCTACAATGAGCAGTTCTTC
.	12	TRBV20-1	.	TRBJ2-1	CSAYLGGGEQFF	TGCAGTGCTTACCTCGGGGGAGGTGAGCAGTTCTTC
.	13	TRBV20-1	.	TRBJ2-7	CSARDTFSYEQYF	TGCAGTGCTAGAGATACATTCTCCTACGAGCAGTACTTC
.	16	TRBV7-9	.	TRBJ2-3	CASSLGGLPKTDTQYF	TGTGCCAGCAGCTTAGGCGGACTCCCGAAAACAGATACGCAGTATTTT
.	17	TRBV7-9	TRBD2	TRBJ2-3	CASSSFSGGTYTDTQYF	TGTGCCAGCAGCTCCTTTAGCGGGGGGACTTACACAGATACGCAGTATTTT
.	17	TRBV19	TRBD1	TRBJ1-3	CASSIGGTGEAGNTIYF	TGTGCCAGTAGTATAGGGGGGACAGGGGAAGCAGGAAACACCATATATTTT
.	14	TRBV5-8	TRBD1	TRBJ1-5	CASSPRQGGQPQHF	TGTGCCAGCAGTCCTCGACAGGGAGGCCAGCCCCAGCATTTT
.	15	TRBV20-1	.	TRBJ2-7	CSATPLQGPFYEQYF	TGCAGTGCGACACCGCTACAGGGACCCTTCTACGAGCAGTACTTC
.	16	TRBV7-3	TRBD2	TRBJ2-3	CASSRSSGGAKDTQYF	TGTGCCAGCAGCCGATCTAGCGGGGGGGCTAAAGATACGCAGTATTTT
.	14	TRBV9	.	TRBJ1-1	CASSVEGERTEAFF	TGTGCCAGCAGCGTAGAGGGGGAGAGGACTGAAGCTTTCTTT
.	14	TRBV20-1	.	TRBJ2-1	CSATGASSYNEQFF	TGCAGTGCTACGGGGGCCAGCTCCTACAATGAGCAGTTCTTC
.	14	TRBV7-3	.	TRBJ2-2	CASSANRNTGELFF	TGTGCCAGCAGCGCTAACAGGAACACCGGGGAGCTGTTTTTT
.	13	TRBV24-1	.	TRBJ1-2	CATRDEQTHGYTF	TGTGCCACCAGGGACGAGCAGACCCATGGCTACACCTTC